The 18 T cell receptor beta chains below come from one sample, sequenced in a study of cytomegalovirus exposure and HLA in healthy donors. The primer mix had 60 Vbeta and 13 Jbeta primers. Produced via immunoSEQ multiplex PCR; TCRdb's table is partial and in-frame only. Among about 160,000 clones, around 88% were seen once, and the ten largest hold 0.85% to 1%. Sequencing was performed on PBMCs. These receptors all stem from a woman in her 30s in good health and CMV-seronegative.

The rearrangement joins TRBV27 to TRBJ1-5; TRBD1 is a possible D gene (6 bases). Germline CDR1 is MNHEY and CDR2 is SMNVEV (reference sequence). This CDR3 comprises 13 residues. Trimming pared 5 bases from V and 4 bases from J, leaving 9 bases between. Here the CDR3 DNA reads TGTGCCAGCAGTCTCCAGGGGAATCAGCCCCAGCATTTT. Translated, it gives CASSLQGNQPQHF.

Here the CDR3 reads CASSLTGGTDTQYF. The CDR3 DNA reads TGTGCCAGCAGCTTAACAGGCGGCACAGATACGCAGTATTTT. V is TRBV7-7 and J is TRBJ2-3; TRBD1 is a possible D gene (5 bases). V dropped 2 bases and J dropped 1 base, with 7 bases sitting between them. CDR3 length: 14 amino acids. Germline CDR1 is SSHAT and CDR2 is FNYEAQ (reference sequence).

A few counts support this clone. The chain employs TRBV10-1 and TRBJ2-5; a possible D gene is TRBD1 (6 bases). Deletions cut 6 bases from V and 1 base from J, with 9 bases between. Germline V lookup: CDR1 WNHNN, CDR2 SYGVQD (reference sequence). The CDR3 is made up of 13 amino acids. The CDR3 loop reads CASSTGTQETQYF. The DNA of the CDR3 is TGCGCCAGCAGCACAGGGACCCAAGAGACCCAGTACTTC.

This clone was recorded only once. The chain uses TRBV11-2 and TRBJ1-5, with D hard to call. In germline, CDR1 is SGHAT, CDR2 FQNNGV. V was cut by 4 bases and J by 11 bases, with 21 bases left in between. The CDR3 is 15 amino acids. The CDR3 is CASSSDRRVPRAQHF. CDR3 nucleotides: TGTGCCAGCAGCTCGGACCGGAGGGTGCCGCGGGCCCAGCATTTT.

Details on this clone: Because the CDR3 is missing its conserved closing phenylalanine or tryptophan, this is likely a read error. The J gene is TRBJ2-2, the V gene TRBV4-2; TRBD2 is a possible D gene (5 bases). The CDR3 loop spans 19 amino acids. V was clipped by 0 bases and J by 1 base, with 18 bases between them. Per germline, CDR1 LGHNA and CDR2 YNFKEQ. The CDR3 DNA reads TGTGCCAGCAGCCAAGACCATCCTGCGAGGGTCGGGAACACCGGGGAGCTGTTTGTT. It encodes CASSQDHPARVGNTGELFV.

The V call is TRBV28, the J call TRBJ1-2, with D possibly matching TRBD1 (5 bases). The CDR3 consists of 13 residues. V gave up 2 bases and J gave up 3 bases, with 7 bases separating them. CDR1 and CDR2 from the germline V gene are MDHEN and SYDVKM. The CDR3 spells CASSLGRDYGYTF. DNA for the CDR3: TGTGCCAGCAGTTTAGGCAGGGACTATGGCTACACCTTC.

The rearrangement links TRBV6-4 to TRBJ2-3; tentatively, D is TRBD1 (5 bases). V shed 3 bases and J shed 4 bases, with 8 bases lying between them. From germline, CDR1 is MRHNA and CDR2 SNTAGT. There are 13 residues in the CDR3. The CDR3 is CASSEQGADTQYF. For the CDR3, the DNA is TGTGCCAGCAGTGAGCAGGGCGCAGATACGCAGTATTTT.

The chain joins TRBV15 to TRBJ2-1; tentatively, D is TRBD2 (6 bases). This CDR3 is built from 15 residues. The ends were cut back, 5 bases at V and 7 bases at J, with 18 bases in the middle. The germline V gene encodes CDR1 LNHNV and CDR2 YYDKDF (reference sequence). The CDR3 region has the DNA TGTGCCACCAGCGCAACTATGACTAGTAGTAATGAGCAGTTCTTC. Translating gives CATSATMTSSNEQFF.

V and J are TRBV6-1 and TRBJ1-2; 9 bases align to TRBD1. Trimming at V came to 4 bases and at J to 3 bases, leaving 9 bases not matched to a gene. CDR1 MNHNS and CDR2 SASEGT come from the germline V gene. This CDR3 region has 16 residues. The CDR3 nucleotides read TGTGCCAGCAGTGCCCGCCCGGGACAGGGAGACTATGGCTACACCTTC. It is translated as CASSARPGQGDYGYTF.

This chain uses TRBV4-2 with TRBJ2-7, with no clear D. Germline CDR1 and CDR2: LGHNA and YNFKEQ. V was clipped by 0 bases and J by 2 bases, with 11 bases between them. The CDR3 contains 15 residues. CDR3 nucleotides: TGTGCCAGCAGCCAAGATCTACAGCCAACCTACGAGCAGTACTTC. Translation gives CASSQDLQPTYEQYF.

This rearrangement joins TRBV2 to TRBJ1-4, with D possibly matching TRBD1 (6 bases). The CDR3 totals 16 residues. Germline V gene data show CDR1 as SNHLY and CDR2 as FYNNEI. Trimming removed 6 bases from V and 3 bases from J, with 17 bases in between. CDR3 in amino acids: CASRPTGGGANEKLFF. The CDR3 DNA follows: TGTGCCAGCAGACCCACCGGAGGGGGGGCTAATGAAAAACTGTTTTTT.

The chain carries TRBV5-6 and TRBJ1-6, with 7 nucleotides matching TRBD1. The CDR3 sequence is 15 residues long. Trimming removed 3 bases from V and 6 bases from J; junction bases left unmatched: 6. Germline V CDR1 and CDR2: SGHDT, YYEEEE. CDR3 sequence: CASSWRTGPNSPLHF. Here the CDR3 DNA reads TGTGCCAGCAGCTGGAGGACAGGACCTAATTCACCCCTCCACTTT.

V gene TRBV15 combines with J gene TRBJ2-3, with TRBD2 identical over 11 bases. This CDR3 region has 16 residues. Trimming removed 0 bases from V and 4 bases from J; junction bases left unmatched: 3. Germline-derived CDR1 and CDR2 are LNHNV and YYDKDF (reference sequence). In nucleotides, the CDR3 is TGTGCCACCAGCAGAGATTTACTAGCGGGGGCAGATACGCAGTATTTT. Residues: CATSRDLLAGADTQYF.

V usage is TRBV6-6 and J usage is TRBJ2-5; 7 bases are shared with TRBD1. The closer fit of TRBJ2-7 to the DNA end suggests the J call may be wrong. This CDR3 is 15 amino acids long. Germline V lookup: CDR1 MNHNY, CDR2 SVGAGI (reference sequence). DNA for the CDR3: TGTGCCAGCAGTTACTCGACAGGGAGCTCCTACGAGCAGTACTTC. Translation gives CASSYSTGSSYEQYF.

The chain uses TRBV7-9 and TRBJ2-3; TRBD1 aligns across 7 bases. Germline V gene sequence: CDR1 SEHNR, CDR2 FQNEAQ (reference sequence). Trimming cost V 5 bases and J 1 base; bases outside gene matches: 12. The CDR3 has 17 residues. CDR3 protein: CASSHTTGVLRTDTQYF. The CDR3 bases are TGTGCCAGCAGCCACACAACAGGGGTCCTCCGCACAGATACGCAGTATTTT.

The rearrangement joins TRBV6-4 to TRBJ2-5; the D gene is possibly TRBD2 (6 bases). V lost 6 bases and J 1 base, leaving 15 bases between the germline ends. The CDR3 is 15 residues long. The germline gives CDR1 MRHNA, CDR2 SNTAGT. CDR3 bases: TGTGCCAGCAGCGTAAACGGGGGATCCCAAGAGACCCAGTACTTC. Its protein is CASSVNGGSQETQYF.

The V gene is TRBV27, the J gene TRBJ1-6, with 9 bases identical to TRBD1. With V trimmed by 8 bases and J by 7 bases, 3 bases remained unmatched. The germline V gene has CDR1 MNHEY and CDR2 SMNVEV (reference sequence). The CDR3 has 13 residues. The CDR3 sequence: CASRDRANSPLHF. The CDR3 region has the DNA TGTGCCAGCCGGGACAGGGCGAATTCACCCCTCCACTTT.

This chain connects TRBV29-1 to TRBJ2-7; no clear D. V gave up 4 bases and J gave up 6 bases, with 13 bases separating them. In germline, CDR1 is SQVTM, CDR2 ANQGSEA. The CDR3 covers 12 residues. The CDR3 sequence: CSVVESASEQYF. The DNA of the CDR3 is TGCAGCGTTGTAGAGTCAGCGTCCGAGCAGTACTTC.